These 27 T cell receptor beta chains share one sample of origin, sequenced in a study of blood T cell repertoires in COVID-19. Profiled with immunoSEQ multiplex PCR; TCRdb holds only in-frame clones, not every one. Here the sample spans more than 300,000 clones, around 89% being singletons. The sample was peripheral blood. The receptors come from a man aged 18 to 30 who had recovered from COVID-19.

The sample holds one count of this clone. The CDR3 sequence is CASSPPDRGDGYTF. As DNA, the CDR3 is TGTGCCAGCTCACCACCGGACAGGGGAGATGGCTACACCTTC. V gene TRBV18 combines with J gene TRBJ1-2; 9 nucleotides line up with TRBD1. The CDR3 is made up of 14 amino acids. V lost 0 bases and J lost 6; bases outside the gene matches: 2. Germline V lookup: CDR1 KGHSH, CDR2 LQKENI.

The V gene is TRBV27, the J gene TRBJ2-7; D is uncertain. The V and J ends lost 8 bases and 3 bases respectively, with 23 bases between them. The CDR3 sequence is 16 residues long. Germline values: CDR1 MNHEY, CDR2 SMNVEV (reference sequence). The CDR3 DNA reads TGTGCCAGCTGCGATTTACCGAACCCAGCGATCTACGAGCAGTACTTC. This codes for CASCDLPNPAIYEQYF.

The chain is built from TRBV3-1 (or the pseudogene TRBV3-2) and TRBJ1-3; no firm D call. Germline V gives CDR1 LGHDT, CDR2 YNNKEL (reference sequence). The CDR3 has 13 amino acids. V lost 1 base to trimming and J lost 4 bases, with 5 bases between them. The CDR3 region has the DNA TGTGCCAGCAGCCAAGGAGCGGGAAACACCATATATTTT. It translates to CASSQGAGNTIYF.

This chain connects TRBV6-1 to TRBJ2-5, with D possibly TRBD1 on 6 matching bases. The CDR3 covers 14 residues. Trimming stripped 3 bases from V and 5 bases from J, with 13 bases between. Germline-derived CDR1 and CDR2 are MNHNS and SASEGT. The chain's CDR3 is CASSDGTRFETQYF. The CDR3 DNA follows: TGTGCCAGCAGTGACGGGACAAGATTTGAGACCCAGTACTTC.

The V gene is TRBV9, the J gene TRBJ2-5; D possibly corresponds to TRBD2 (6 bases). Trimming stripped 4 bases from V and 5 bases from J, with 15 bases between. Germline V gene lookup returns CDR1 SGDLS and CDR2 YYNGEE. The CDR3 is 14 residues long. The CDR3 coding sequence is TGTGCCAGCAGCCTCGGAGTAGGAGGGGAGACCCAGTACTTC. Its protein product is CASSLGVGGETQYF. Looking up the rest from reference TRBV9 and TRBJ2-5 gives the full variable domain: DSGVTQTPKHLITATGQRVTLRCSPRSGDLSVYWYQQSLDQGLQFLIQYYNGEERAKGNILERFSAQQFPDLHSELNLSSLELGDSALYFCASSLGVGGETQYFGPGTRLLVL.

V and J are TRBV19 and TRBJ1-5; TRBD1 is a possible D gene (5 bases). The V gene's germline CDR1 is LNHDA and CDR2 SQIVND (reference sequence). The V end lost 6 bases, the J end lost 2 bases, and 11 bases lay between the germline ends. CDR3 size: 14 residues. The CDR3 sequence: CASSFQGGNQPQHF. The CDR3 DNA reads TGTGCCAGTAGCTTCCAAGGGGGCAATCAGCCCCAGCATTTT.

The chain couples TRBV11-2 to TRBJ1-1, with TRBD1 matching over 7 bases. J was trimmed by 5 bases and V by 5 bases; bases with no gene match: 8. The length of the CDR3 is 14 residues. Looked up from germline, CDR1 is SGHAT and CDR2 is FQNNGV. The CDR3 loop is CASSPRQGLTEAFF. The CDR3 DNA is TGTGCCAGCAGCCCGCGACAGGGATTGACTGAAGCTTTCTTT.

The chain is built from TRBV5-6 and TRBJ2-7; 7 nucleotides align to TRBD1. CDR3 length: 13 residues. V was pared by 2 bases and J by 3 bases, with 2 bases of the junction left unmatched. Germline loops: CDR1 SGHDT, CDR2 YYEEEE. The CDR3 region has the DNA TGTGCCAGCAGCTTCCCAGGGGGCTACGAGCAGTACTTC. Protein sequence: CASSFPGGYEQYF.

This sequence joins TRBV5-6 and TRBJ2-1; the D is unclear. Germline CDR1 SGHDT, CDR2 YYEEEE. This CDR3 is built from 14 residues. V shed 0 bases and J shed 4 bases, with 8 bases lying between them. The CDR3 here is CASSLVTPYNEQFF. In DNA form, the CDR3 reads TGTGCCAGCAGCTTGGTCACTCCGTACAATGAGCAGTTCTTC. The whole variable domain, remainder taken from reference TRBV5-6 and TRBJ2-1, is DAGVTQSPTHLIKTRGQQVTLRCSPKSGHDTVSWYQQALGQGPQFIFQYYEEEERQRGNFPDRFSGHQFPNYSSELNVNALLLGDSALYLCASSLVTPYNEQFFGPGTRLTVL.

The chain has TRBV7-2 and TRBJ2-7; 11 nucleotides align to TRBD1. The J segment lost 1 base and the V segment lost 4 bases, leaving 6 bases of the junction unmatched. Germline V lookup: CDR1 SGHTA, CDR2 FQGNSA. This CDR3 region has 16 residues. Written as DNA, the CDR3 is TGTGCCAGCAGCTCGGACAGGGGGCGTGGATCCTACGAGCAGTACTTC. The encoded protein is CASSSDRGRGSYEQYF.

The chain couples TRBV19 to TRBJ1-5, with D unresolved. Per the germline V gene, CDR1 is LNHDA and CDR2 is SQIVND (reference sequence). The V end lost 3 bases, the J end lost 6 bases, and 9 bases lay between the germline ends. The CDR3 contains 13 residues. The CDR3, as DNA: TGTGCCAGTAGTATGGGAGGGTTTCAGCCCCAGCATTTT. This gives the protein CASSMGGFQPQHF.

The chain combines TRBV6-1 with TRBJ1-2; 8 positions match TRBD1. The CDR3 spans 14 residues. V dropped 1 base and J dropped 4; count of bases not matched to a gene: 2. From germline, CDR1 is MNHNS and CDR2 SASEGT. CDR3 loop: CASSEGQGIYGYTF. Written as DNA, the CDR3 is TGTGCCAGCAGTGAAGGACAGGGGATCTATGGCTACACCTTC.

The chain couples TRBV5-1 to TRBJ1-1; TRBD1 matches 9 bases. Germline CDR1 SGHRS, CDR2 YFSETQ. The J segment lost 6 bases and the V segment lost 2 bases, leaving 5 bases of the junction unmatched. The CDR3 covers 14 residues. The CDR3 spells CASSLGTGRPEAFF. As DNA, the CDR3 is TGCGCCAGCAGCTTAGGGACAGGGAGGCCTGAAGCTTTCTTT.

The CDR3, as DNA: TGTGCCACCGACACTCAGGGGTACACCTTC. This gives the protein CATDTQGYTF. J is TRBJ1-2 and V is TRBV7-9; D is perhaps TRBD1 (6 bases). The germline V and J ends were trimmed by 10 bases and 11 bases, with 14 bases remaining between them. CDR1 SEHNR and CDR2 FQNEAQ come from the germline V gene (reference sequence). The CDR3 loop spans 10 amino acids.

CDR3 coding DNA: TGTGCCAGCAGTGACCTACGGAATGAAAAACTGTTTTTT. Translated: CASSDLRNEKLFF. This chain uses TRBV6-1 with TRBJ1-4, with no clear D. The CDR3 has 13 amino acids. V lost 3 bases and J lost 5, with 7 bases in between. The germline V gene has CDR1 MNHNS and CDR2 SASEGT.

The genes are TRBV6-5 and TRBJ1-5, with no clear D. V was shortened by 6 bases and J by 4 bases, with 16 bases between the two germline ends. The germline CDR1 and CDR2 sequences are MNHEY and SVGAGI. The CDR3 has 15 amino acids. The CDR3 sequence: CASRDILLWNQPQHF. Here the CDR3 DNA reads TGTGCCAGCAGAGACATCTTACTTTGGAATCAGCCCCAGCATTTT.

CDR3 in amino acids: CASSSLQGAQRFGYTF. The CDR3 bases are TGTGCCAGCAGCTCTCTCCAGGGGGCGCAGAGATTTGGCTACACCTTC. The chain links TRBV7-2 to TRBJ1-2, with 8 bases lining up with TRBD1. V shed 4 bases and J 7 bases; nucleotides not matched to a gene: 14. The CDR3 is 16 amino acids. Germline CDR1 is SGHTA and CDR2 is FQGNSA.

CDR3 nucleotide sequence: TGCGCCAGCAGCTTGGAACGGGAAGTCAAGGGCTACACCTTC. Encoded protein: CASSLEREVKGYTF. The rearrangement joins TRBV5-1 to TRBJ1-2; D call uncertain. The CDR3 is made up of 14 amino acids. With 0 bases removed from V and 8 bases from J, the gap between germline ends came to 14 bases. Germline-derived CDR1 and CDR2 are SGHRS and YFSETQ.

There are a few counts of this clone. The rearrangement joins TRBV18 to TRBJ1-3; 8 nucleotides agree with TRBD1. J lost 8 bases, V lost 4 bases, and 4 bases had no gene match. The CDR3 length is 13 residues. Germline CDR1 reads KGHSH; CDR2 reads LQKENI. The CDR3 sequence: CASSLGQDDTIYF. The CDR3 DNA is TGTGCCAGCTCACTGGGACAGGACGACACCATATATTTT.

CDR3 in amino acids: CASSQPGASTEAFF. The CDR3 DNA is TGTGCCAGCAGCCAACCAGGGGCGAGTACTGAAGCTTTCTTT. The chain recombines TRBV14 with TRBJ1-1; D is possibly TRBD1 (6 bases). Trimming cost V 2 bases and J 5 bases, with 12 bases left between them. CDR3 size: 14 residues. The germline V gene has CDR1 SGHDN and CDR2 FVKESK.

This CDR3 reads CASSRGGLAGNEQFF. CDR3 nucleotides: TGTGCCAGCAGCCGAGGTGGACTAGCGGGCAATGAGCAGTTCTTC. The rearrangement uses TRBV7-7 and TRBJ2-1; 11 bases are shared with TRBD2. In germline, CDR1 is SSHAT, CDR2 FNYEAQ (reference sequence). Trimming at V came to 5 bases and at J to 6 bases, leaving 6 bases not matched to a gene. The CDR3 length is 15 residues.

The rearrangement uses TRBV27 and TRBJ2-3; 10 bases map to TRBD2. Germline-derived CDR1 and CDR2 are MNHEY and SMNVEV (reference sequence). With 3 bases clipped from V and 1 base from J, the junction kept 4 bases outside the gene matches. This CDR3 has 16 residues. The CDR3: CASSLPGTSGTDTQYF. Written as DNA, the CDR3 is TGTGCCAGCAGTTTGCCCGGGACTAGCGGCACAGATACGCAGTATTTT.

In DNA, the CDR3 is TGTGCCACCAAGGACCGGGACAGGGACACCTTC. Residues: CATKDRDRDTF. V usage is TRBV6-5 and J usage is TRBJ1-2; 9 nucleotides line up with TRBD1. CDR3 length: 11 amino acids. V shed 10 bases and J 12 bases; nucleotides not matched to a gene: 9. CDR1 is MNHEY and CDR2 is SVGAGI in the germline V gene.

This chain connects TRBV9 to TRBJ1-4; 7 nucleotides line up with TRBD1. Germline CDR1 SGDLS, CDR2 YYNGEE. This CDR3 has 15 amino acids. After removal of 3 bases from V and 5 bases from J, the junction contained 7 bases not matched to a gene. The CDR3 loop reads CASSETDRLNEKLFF. DNA of the CDR3: TGTGCCAGCAGCGAGACGGACAGGTTGAATGAAAAACTGTTTTTT.

This rearrangement joins TRBV6-1 to TRBJ1-4, with D possibly TRBD1 on 6 matching bases. This CDR3 is built from 13 residues. Germline V gene sequence: CDR1 MNHNS, CDR2 SASEGT. V shed 3 bases and J shed 8 bases, with 10 bases lying between them. The CDR3 sequence: CASSEGAAEKLFF. CDR3 DNA sequence: TGTGCCAGCAGTGAGGGGGCCGCCGAAAAACTGTTTTTT.

V gene TRBV18 combines with J gene TRBJ2-2; the D gene is possibly TRBD1 (6 bases). The CDR3 length is 15 residues. Germline CDR1 reads KGHSH; CDR2 reads LQKENI. V was shortened by 3 bases and J by 2 bases, with 10 bases between the two germline ends. The CDR3 coding sequence is TGTGCCAGCTCACCGGACAGCTTAAACACCGGGGAGCTGTTTTTT. Protein: CASSPDSLNTGELFF. The full variable domain, its missing parts supplied by reference TRBV18 and TRBJ2-2, is NAGVMQNPRHLVRRRGQEARLRCSPMKGHSHVYWYRQLPEEGLKFMVYLQKENIIDESGMPKERFSAEFPKEGPSILRIQQVVRGDSAAYFCASSPDSLNTGELFFGEGSRLTVL.

The V and J genes are TRBV11-3 and TRBJ2-7; D gene uncertain. The CDR3 totals 12 residues. Looked up from germline, CDR1 is SGHNT and CDR2 is YENEEA. V shed 5 bases and J shed 2 bases, with 7 bases lying between them. The CDR3 coding sequence is TGTGCCAGCAGCGCTAACGCCTACGAGCAGTACTTC. This translates into CASSANAYEQYF.